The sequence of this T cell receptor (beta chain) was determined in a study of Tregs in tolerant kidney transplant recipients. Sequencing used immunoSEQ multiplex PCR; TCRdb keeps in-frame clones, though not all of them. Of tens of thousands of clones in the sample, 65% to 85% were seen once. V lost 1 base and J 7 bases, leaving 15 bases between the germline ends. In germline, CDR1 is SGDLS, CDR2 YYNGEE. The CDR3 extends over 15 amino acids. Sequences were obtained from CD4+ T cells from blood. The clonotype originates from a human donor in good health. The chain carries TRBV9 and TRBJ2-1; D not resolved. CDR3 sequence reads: CASSVTPDGLNEQFF. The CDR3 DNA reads TGTGCCAGCAGCGTAACCCCCGACGGTTTGAATGAGCAGTTCTTC.